Shown below are 25 T cell receptor beta chains from a single sample sequenced in a study of T cell responses to AZD1222 COVID-19 vaccine. Measured with immunoSEQ multiplex PCR; TCRdb has only the in-frame clones, and not every one. The sample includes 150,000 to 200,000 clones, approximately 90% of them seen just once. Specimen: peripheral blood, collected 28 days after the second AZD1222 dose. The receptor source for this set is an adult who received the AZD1222 COVID-19 vaccine.

The V gene is TRBV5-4, the J gene TRBJ1-1; no firm D call. The CDR3 extends over 14 amino acids. Trimming cost V 4 bases and J 3 bases, with 13 bases left between them. Looked up from germline, CDR1 is SGHNT and CDR2 is YYREEE (reference sequence). The CDR3 bases are TGTGCCAGCAGCCAGGTTGGGGTTGACACTGAAGCTTTCTTT. It is translated as CASSQVGVDTEAFF.

The genes are TRBV6-5 and TRBJ2-1; no reliable D call. From germline, CDR1 is MNHEY and CDR2 SVGAGI. The CDR3 spans 13 residues. The ends were cut back, 1 base at V and 8 bases at J, with 9 bases in the middle. The DNA of the CDR3 is TGTGCCAGCAGTTACTATGGAAGGGATGAGCAGTTCTTC. This gives the protein CASSYYGRDEQFF.

V usage is TRBV7-3 and J usage is TRBJ1-6; D is perhaps TRBD1 (6 bases). CDR3 length: 18 amino acids. Germline V gives CDR1 SGHTA, CDR2 FQGTGA. V was trimmed by 5 bases and J by 8 bases, leaving 25 bases between them. The DNA of the CDR3 is TGTGCCAGCAGCCCCAGGGCCGGGGGGCAGATTGGGGATTCACCCCTCCACTTT. It specifies CASSPRAGGQIGDSPLHF.

The chain carries TRBV19 and TRBJ2-2, with D possibly matching TRBD1 (7 bases). CDR1 is LNHDA, CDR2 SQIVND, per germline (reference sequence). V gave up 5 bases and J gave up 4 bases, with 11 bases separating them. The CDR3 runs 14 residues. Here the CDR3 reads CASSSQGGTGELFF. In DNA form, the CDR3 reads TGTGCCAGTAGTTCCCAGGGGGGCACCGGGGAGCTGTTTTTT.

The chain carries TRBV6-4 and TRBJ1-2; D not certain. Trimming removed 6 bases at V and 2 bases at J, with 10 bases between. Germline CDR1 MRHNA, CDR2 SNTAGT. The CDR3 is 13 residues long. The CDR3 here is CASSEDGNYGYTF. Here the CDR3 DNA reads TGTGCCAGCAGCGAGGACGGAAACTATGGCTACACCTTC.

The gene calls are TRBV10-3 and TRBJ2-7; no definite D call. This CDR3 comprises 14 residues. Germline V gene sequence: CDR1 ENHRY, CDR2 SYGVKD. V was clipped by 4 bases and J by 0 bases, with 10 bases between them. CDR3 DNA: TGTGCCATCAGTGTGGCAGAAACCTCCTACGAGCAGTACTTC. Protein sequence: CAISVAETSYEQYF.

The chain couples TRBV7-6 to TRBJ1-1; TRBD1 matches 9 bases. After removal of 0 bases from V and 8 bases from J, the junction contained 7 bases not matched to a gene. CDR1 and CDR2 from the germline V gene are SGHVS and FNYEAQ. The length of the CDR3 is 15 residues. CDR3 sequence reads: CASSLATGTGTEAFF. In DNA form, the CDR3 reads TGTGCCAGCAGCTTAGCGACCGGGACAGGGACCGAAGCTTTCTTT.

The chain couples TRBV28 to TRBJ2-5, with TRBD1 matching over 7 bases. This CDR3 is 15 amino acids long. CDR1 and CDR2 from the germline V gene are MDHEN and SYDVKM. With V trimmed by 5 bases and J by 5 bases, 11 bases remained unmatched. The CDR3, as DNA: TGTGCCAGCAGTCTCCCCACAGGGGTTGGGGAGACCCAGTACTTC. This sequence encodes CASSLPTGVGETQYF.

The chain joins TRBV28 to TRBJ2-7; maybe TRBD1 (5 bases). The CDR3 length is 13 residues. Trimming stripped 6 bases from V and 7 bases from J, with 16 bases between. Per germline, CDR1 MDHEN and CDR2 SYDVKM. CDR3 sequence: CASSQSRVREQYF. The CDR3 region has the DNA TGTGCCAGCAGCCAATCCAGGGTCAGGGAGCAGTACTTC.

The chain employs TRBV7-2 and TRBJ1-5; perhaps TRBD1 as D (5 bases). This CDR3 comprises 15 residues. Trimming stripped 5 bases from V and 3 bases from J, with 14 bases between. CDR1 is SGHTA, CDR2 FQGNSA, per germline. The CDR3 protein is CASSLQGRLNQPQHF. Written as DNA, the CDR3 is TGTGCCAGCAGCCTGCAGGGCCGCCTCAATCAGCCCCAGCATTTT.

The genes are TRBV24-1 and TRBJ2-1; 9 bases line up with TRBD1. J was trimmed by 2 bases and V by 10 bases; bases with no gene match: 11. Germline values: CDR1 KGHDR, CDR2 SFDVKD. CDR3 length equals 16 residues. The CDR3: CATKTPRTGAYNEQFF. The CDR3 DNA sequence: TGTGCCACAAAAACCCCCCGGACAGGGGCCTACAATGAGCAGTTCTTC.

The chain joins TRBV6-4 to TRBJ2-1, with TRBD1 identical over 9 bases. Per the germline V gene, CDR1 is MRHNA and CDR2 is SNTAGT. CDR3 length: 15 amino acids. V dropped 5 bases and J dropped 0; count of bases not matched to a gene: 2. The CDR3 sequence: CASSPGQGSYNEQFF. The CDR3 coding sequence is TGTGCCAGCAGTCCGGGACAGGGCTCCTACAATGAGCAGTTCTTC.

J is TRBJ1-1 and V is TRBV5-1; 10 bases fit TRBD1. The V segment lost 0 bases and the J segment 4 bases; nucleotides outside the gene matches: 3. The CDR3 spans 15 residues. The germline V gene has CDR1 SGHRS and CDR2 YFSETQ. The CDR3 sequence: CASSLGWDRGTEAFF. The DNA of the CDR3 is TGCGCCAGCAGCTTGGGTTGGGACAGGGGCACTGAAGCTTTCTTT.

The chain carries TRBV7-4 and TRBJ1-4; possibly TRBD1 for D (5 bases). Trimming left V 3 bases short and J 0 bases short, with 20 bases between. Germline CDR1 SGHVT, CDR2 SQSDAQ. The length of the CDR3 is 19 residues. The CDR3 nucleotides are TGTGCCAGCAGCTTCGGCTGGCGGGGGGTGGCCGCAACTAATGAAAAACTGTTTTTT. Residues: CASSFGWRGVAATNEKLFF.

This rearrangement joins TRBV5-6 to TRBJ1-1; D is ambiguous. V dropped 2 bases and J dropped 1 base, with 12 bases sitting between them. From germline, CDR1 is SGHDT and CDR2 YYEEEE. The CDR3 covers 15 residues. The CDR3 sequence is CASSFNRLGNTEAFF. The CDR3 nucleotides are TGTGCCAGCAGCTTTAATAGGCTCGGGAACACTGAAGCTTTCTTT. The full variable domain, its missing parts supplied by reference TRBV5-6 and TRBJ1-1, is DAGVTQSPTHLIKTRGQQVTLRCSPKSGHDTVSWYQQALGQGPQFIFQYYEEEERQRGNFPDRFSGHQFPNYSSELNVNALLLGDSALYLCASSFNRLGNTEAFFGQGTRLTVV.

This sequence joins TRBV28 and TRBJ2-1, with TRBD2 matching over 11 bases. The germline V gene encodes CDR1 MDHEN and CDR2 SYDVKM. After removal of 6 bases from V and 6 bases from J, the junction contained 7 bases not matched to a gene. The CDR3 length is 15 residues. CDR3 in DNA: TGTGCCAGCAGCACCGGGACTAGCGGCTCCAATGAGCAGTTCTTC. This gives the protein CASSTGTSGSNEQFF.

DNA of the CDR3: TGCGCCAGCAGCTTGGACGGAACCCAAGGAGAGACCCAGTACTTC. It encodes CASSLDGTQGETQYF. The chain couples TRBV5-1 to TRBJ2-5; no clear D. V was cut by 0 bases and J by 4 bases, with 13 bases left in between. The CDR3 is made up of 15 amino acids. Germline V gene sequence: CDR1 SGHRS, CDR2 YFSETQ.

DNA for the CDR3: TGCGCCAGCAGCCCAGAGACAGATCATGGCTACACCTTC. Amino acid sequence: CASSPETDHGYTF. The V gene is TRBV5-1, the J gene TRBJ1-2, with D possibly TRBD1 on 5 matching bases. Germline V gene sequence: CDR1 SGHRS, CDR2 YFSETQ. The length of the CDR3 is 13 residues. Deletions cut 4 bases from V and 6 bases from J, with 13 bases between. The whole variable domain, filled in from reference TRBV5-1 and TRBJ1-2, reads KAGVTQTPRYLIKTRGQQVTLSCSPISGHRSVSWYQQTPGQGLQFLFEYFSETQRNKGNFPGRFSGRQFSNSRSEMNVSTLELGDSALYLCASSPETDHGYTFGSGTRLTVV.

This clone is a singleton in its sample. This chain uses TRBV28 with TRBJ2-6; unclear D gene. V shed 5 bases and J shed 4 bases, with 9 bases lying between them. Germline-derived CDR1 and CDR2 are MDHEN and SYDVKM. CDR3 length: 14 amino acids. The CDR3 nucleotides are TGTGCCAGCAGTAACCGTGCCGGGGCCAACGTCCTGACTTTC. This codes for CASSNRAGANVLTF.

The chain employs TRBV6-6 and TRBJ2-2; D possibly corresponds to TRBD1 (6 bases). Germline V lookup: CDR1 MNHNY, CDR2 SVGAGI (reference sequence). Deletions cut 0 bases from V and 8 bases from J, with 13 bases between. The CDR3 runs 15 residues. This chain's CDR3 is CASSYSFPGTGELFF. CDR3 DNA sequence: TGTGCCAGCAGTTACTCGTTTCCGGGGACAGGGGAGCTGTTTTTT.

The chain employs TRBV12-3 or TRBV12-4 and TRBJ1-1; D may be TRBD1 (5 bases). The CDR3 has 13 amino acids. CDR3 loop: CASGGSQNTEAFF. CDR3 DNA sequence: TGTGCGAGCGGGGGGAGCCAGAACACTGAAGCTTTCTTT.

V and J are TRBV3-1 (or the pseudogene TRBV3-2) and TRBJ1-6; D not certain. The V and J ends lost 0 bases and 8 bases respectively, with 8 bases between them. The germline gives CDR1 LGHDT, CDR2 YNNKEL (reference sequence). The CDR3 is 14 residues long. CDR3 in DNA: TGTGCCAGCAGCCAAGAAGGACTGTATTCACCCCTCCACTTT. Protein: CASSQEGLYSPLHF.

The rearrangement links TRBV29-1 to TRBJ1-2, with 12 bases matching TRBD1. V lost 3 bases, J lost 6 bases, and 5 bases stayed unmatched. The CDR3 has 14 residues. Germline CDR1 is SQVTM and CDR2 is ANQGSEA. CDR3 loop: CSVDVGTGGHGYTF. CDR3 in DNA: TGCAGCGTTGATGTGGGGACAGGGGGCCATGGCTACACCTTC.

This chain links TRBV9 with TRBJ1-4; TRBD1 matches at 11 bases. Trimming cost V 3 bases and J 7 bases; bases outside gene matches: 2. The CDR3 totals 14 residues. The germline V gene has CDR1 SGDLS and CDR2 YYNGEE. The CDR3 spells CASSAGTGGEKLFF. The CDR3 nucleotides are TGTGCCAGCAGCGCCGGGACAGGGGGTGAAAAACTGTTTTTT.

The sample holds one count of this clone. This sequence joins TRBV6-5 and TRBJ1-2, with a tentative D call TRBD1 (5 bases). V was pared by 6 bases and J by 4 bases, with 18 bases between. The CDR3 has 15 residues. Germline V gene data show CDR1 as MNHEY and CDR2 as SVGAGI. In DNA, the CDR3 is TGTGCCAGCAGCGGGGGAGGGGCGATTGTCTATGGCTACACCTTC. It encodes CASSGGGAIVYGYTF.